This T cell receptor (beta chain) was identified during a study of blood T cells in healthy people across ages. A remark on this clonotype: Its antigen remains unidentified.

Healthy Caucasians from Russia aged 6 to 90 served as donors. Each sample yielded at least 6 micrograms of PBMC total RNA. Then a second PCR, running about 6 to 11 cycles, was carried out with a sample-barcoded 5' primer and a J-beta primer mix. Every molecule of cDNA carried a tag from a template-switch adaptor with 12 random nucleotides. TCRdb re-analysed the 5' RACE reads in MiXCR, keeping a single row per CDR3 protein. The sample shows approximately 1.5 million distinct CDR3 sequences, 35% to 45% of them seen only once. Study results and limitations: Diversity estimates drawn from one million T cells were deemed underestimates.

CDR1 and CDR2 from the germline V gene are DFQATT and SNEGSKA (reference sequence). CDR3 length equals 21 residues. V dropped 0 bases and J dropped 0 bases, with 24 bases sitting between them. This chain links TRBV20-1 with TRBJ1-6; tentatively, D is TRBD1 (6 bases). The sequence was collected from a woman between 18 and 30 years old in good health. Sequencing was carried out using blood. Written as DNA, the CDR3 is TGCAGTGCTAGAGATACACAAAGGACAGCGATTTTTAGCTCCTATAATTCACCCCTCCACTTT. As protein: CSARDTQRTAIFSSYNSPLHF.